This TCR beta chain was sequenced during a study of Graves' ophthalmopathy and Graves' hyperthyroidism. The germline V and J ends were trimmed by 8 bases and 6 bases, with 20 bases remaining between them. The CDR3 spans 14 residues. In germline, CDR1 is LNHDA, CDR2 SQIVND (reference sequence). RNA transcripts served as template for amplifying TCR beta CDR3 sequences. An opening RT-PCR round employed HTBI primers and preceded a second-round multiplex PCR. TCRdb processed the multiplex PCR reads anew with MiXCR; each CDR3 protein has one entry. The sample consists of about 220,000 distinct CDR3 sequences, roughly a fifth of them appearing once. This clonotype is termed medium-sized (0.01 to 0.1%).

V is TRBV19 and J is TRBJ2-7; possibly TRBD1 or TRBD2 for D (6 bases each). Input material: peripheral blood. This TCR derives from a woman in her forties or fifties with Graves' ophthalmopathy. The CDR3 DNA sequence: TGTGCCAGTGGACCCGAAGGGGGGCCGTCCGAGCAGTACTTC. Protein product: CASGPEGGPSEQYF.